These 15 T cell receptor beta chains were all obtained from the same sample, sequenced in a study of CD8+ T cells in alopecia areata. RNA, once extracted, was reverse transcribed into cDNA for use as the sequencing template. Here immunoSEQ multiplex PCR was the method, and the copy in TCRdb shows in-frame clones only, minus some. This sample has about 2,600 clones, with approximately 68% found just once. The sequenced material came from skin. The receptors derive from a human donor in good health.

This clone was detected a few times. The chain employs TRBV18 and TRBJ2-7; TRBD1 agrees at 9 bases. CDR1 and CDR2 (germline): KGHSH, LQKENI. V trimming: 6 bases; J trimming: 3 bases; junction bases outside the gene matches: 6. The CDR3 is 14 amino acids. CDR3 protein: CASSRDREIYEQYF. The CDR3 DNA sequence: TGTGCCAGCTCTCGGGACAGGGAGATCTACGAGCAGTACTTC.

This rearrangement joins TRBV5-4 to TRBJ2-1; 13 bases are a match to TRBD2. V trimming: 4 bases; J trimming: 0 bases; junction bases outside the gene matches: 13. Germline loops: CDR1 SGHNT, CDR2 YYREEE (reference sequence). This CDR3 has 20 amino acids. The CDR3: CASSIAELAGGVSSYNEQFF. The CDR3 coding sequence is TGTGCCAGCAGCATCGCTGAACTAGCGGGGGGGGTGAGCTCCTACAATGAGCAGTTCTTC.

This clone has a single count. This chain links TRBV19 with TRBJ1-4; D gene unclear. The germline CDR1 and CDR2 sequences are LNHDA and SQIVND (reference sequence). This CDR3 comprises 14 residues. V lost 5 bases and J lost 0, with 7 bases in between. The CDR3 spells CASSDKTTNEKLFF. Here the CDR3 DNA reads TGTGCCAGTAGTGACAAGACAACTAATGAAAAACTGTTTTTT. Based on the CDR3 plus reference TRBV19 and TRBJ1-4, the full variable domain is DGGITQSPKYLFRKEGQNVTLSCEQNLNHDAMYWYRQDPGQGLRLIYYSQIVNDFQKGDIAEGYSVSREKKESFPLTVTSAQKNPTAFYLCASSDKTTNEKLFFGSGTQLSVL.

The gene calls are TRBV25-1 and TRBJ2-5; 12 bases are a match to TRBD2. There are 15 residues in the CDR3. V shed 9 bases and J 4 bases; nucleotides not matched to a gene: 9. Germline V gene data show CDR1 as MGHDK and CDR2 as SYGVNS. CDR3 sequence reads: CASTSGGSGGETQYF. The CDR3 nucleotides read TGTGCCAGTACTAGCGGGGGGTCGGGTGGAGAGACCCAGTACTTC.

The rearrangement joins TRBV19 to TRBJ2-7; 9 bases fit TRBD1. Germline lookup yields CDR1 LNHDA and CDR2 SQIVND (reference sequence). The CDR3 has 14 residues. The ends lost 5 bases at V and 6 bases at J; junction bases unmatched: 8. DNA for the CDR3: TGTGCCAGTAGTGCCCGACAGGGGGGGACCGAGCAGTACTTC. Translating gives CASSARQGGTEQYF.

The chain employs TRBV4-1 and TRBJ2-1; no clear D. The germline V and J ends were trimmed by 1 base and 3 bases, with 13 bases remaining between them. Germline assignment: CDR1 MGHRA and CDR2 YSYEKL. This CDR3 is 16 amino acids long. The CDR3 region is CASSQVDMIFYNEQFF. CDR3 bases: TGCGCCAGCAGCCAAGTCGACATGATCTTCTACAATGAGCAGTTCTTC.

The chain employs TRBV14 and TRBJ2-7, with D perhaps TRBD1 or TRBD2 (5 bases each). CDR1 SGHDN and CDR2 FVKESK come from the germline V gene. CDR3 length equals 15 residues. Trimming took off 4 bases at V and 2 bases at J, with 15 bases between the two ends. Here the CDR3 reads CASSPWPRGAYEQYF. CDR3 bases: TGTGCCAGCAGCCCCTGGCCGAGAGGGGCCTACGAGCAGTACTTC.

This clone came up a few times. This chain connects TRBV4-2 to TRBJ1-2; D unresolved. CDR3 size: 15 residues. Germline CDR1 LGHNA, CDR2 YNFKEQ. With 0 bases removed from V and 2 bases from J, the gap between germline ends came to 10 bases. DNA for the CDR3: TGTGCCAGCAGCCAAGATGAGGATACGAACTATGGCTACACCTTC. Translation gives CASSQDEDTNYGYTF.

The chain employs TRBV7-2 and TRBJ2-3; TRBD2 matches 10 bases. V was clipped by 1 base and J by 6 bases; unmatched bases: 10. Germline lookup yields CDR1 SGHTA and CDR2 FQGNSA. The CDR3 is made up of 17 amino acids. CDR3 region: CASSLDGGAGGVDTQYF. The CDR3 nucleotides are TGTGCCAGCAGCTTAGATGGGGGAGCGGGGGGGGTTGATACGCAGTATTTT.

V usage is TRBV27 and J usage is TRBJ1-6; 7 bases align to TRBD1. Trimming took 7 bases from V and 0 from J; bases not matched to a gene: 3. Germline V gives CDR1 MNHEY, CDR2 SMNVEV (reference sequence). This CDR3 contains 15 residues. The CDR3 is CASTWDSSYNSPLHF. CDR3 coding DNA: TGTGCCAGCACTTGGGACAGCTCCTATAATTCACCCCTCCACTTT.

This chain joins TRBV7-2 and TRBJ2-7; 9 bases map to TRBD1. CDR3 length: 17 residues. The V segment lost 5 bases and the J segment 6 bases; nucleotides outside the gene matches: 17. Germline V gene sequence: CDR1 SGHTA, CDR2 FQGNSA. CDR3 sequence: CASSGRFEQGAKREQYF. In DNA form, the CDR3 reads TGTGCCAGCAGCGGCAGGTTCGAACAGGGGGCCAAGCGCGAGCAGTACTTC. The full variable domain, in which reference TRBV7-2 and TRBJ2-7 provide the parts outside the CDR3, is GAGVSQSPSNKVTEKGKDVELRCDPISGHTALYWYRQSLGQGLEFLIYFQGNSAPDKSGLPSDRFSAERTGGSVSTLTIQRTQQEDSAVYLCASSGRFEQGAKREQYFGPGTRLTVT.

This chain connects TRBV19 to TRBJ1-5; D remains ambiguous. V was clipped by 3 bases and J by 2 bases, with 11 bases between them. The germline V gene has CDR1 LNHDA and CDR2 SQIVND (reference sequence). The CDR3 length is 15 residues. The CDR3 loop reads CASSMHSPGNQPQHF. The CDR3 DNA is TGTGCCAGTAGTATGCACAGTCCTGGCAATCAGCCCCAGCATTTT.

This sequence joins TRBV6-1 and TRBJ2-6; 7 bases are shared with TRBD1. After removal of 9 bases from V and 0 bases from J, the junction contained 5 bases not matched to a gene. Looked up from germline, CDR1 is MNHNS and CDR2 is SASEGT. The CDR3 runs to 15 residues. The CDR3 nucleotides are TGTGCCAGTACAGGACAGGACTCTGGGGCCAACGTCCTGACTTTC. Its translation is CASTGQDSGANVLTF.

The chain's CDR3 is CASSQTGTGATNSPLHF. The CDR3 DNA sequence: TGTGCCAGCAGTCAGACCGGGACAGGGGCTACTAATTCACCCCTCCACTTT. The chain has TRBV28 and TRBJ1-6; the match to TRBD1 covers 10 bases. The junction had 10 bases not matched to a gene; V was cut back by 5 bases and J by 6 bases. Germline V lookup: CDR1 MDHEN, CDR2 SYDVKM. This CDR3 contains 17 residues.

The V and J genes are TRBV6-1 and TRBJ1-6, with TRBD1 as a possible D gene (5 bases). Germline CDR1 reads MNHNS; CDR2 reads SASEGT. The V and J ends lost 4 bases and 15 bases respectively, with 16 bases between them. The CDR3 covers 13 residues. CDR3 bases: TGTGCCAGCAGTGGGGAACTGGGGGAGAGCCTCCACTTT. Translation gives CASSGELGESLHF.